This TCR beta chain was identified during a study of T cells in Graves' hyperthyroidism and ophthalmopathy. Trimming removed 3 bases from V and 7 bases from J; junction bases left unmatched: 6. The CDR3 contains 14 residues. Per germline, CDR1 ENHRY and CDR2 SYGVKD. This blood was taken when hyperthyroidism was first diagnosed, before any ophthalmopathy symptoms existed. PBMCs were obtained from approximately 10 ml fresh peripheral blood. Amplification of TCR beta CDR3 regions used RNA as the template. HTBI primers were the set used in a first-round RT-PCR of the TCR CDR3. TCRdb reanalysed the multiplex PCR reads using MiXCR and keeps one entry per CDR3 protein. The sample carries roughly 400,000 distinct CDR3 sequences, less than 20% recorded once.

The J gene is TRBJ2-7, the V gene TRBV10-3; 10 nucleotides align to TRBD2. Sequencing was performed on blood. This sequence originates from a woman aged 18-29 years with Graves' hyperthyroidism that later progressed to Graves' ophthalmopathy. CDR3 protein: CAISEAGGPREQYF. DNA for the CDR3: TGTGCCATCAGTGAAGCGGGAGGGCCGAGGGAGCAGTACTTC.